Included here is one TCR beta chain sequence, with context. In germline, CDR1 is KGHSH, CDR2 LQKENI. V lost 6 bases to trimming and J lost 3 bases, with 20 bases between them. This CDR3 comprises 16 residues. The data were taken from a study of T cell changes during pregnancy in multiple sclerosis. The repertoire was sequenced with immunoSEQ multiplex PCR; TCRdb's copy has only in-frame clones and lacks some. The table records 90,000 to 130,000 clones, 80% to 95% of them present only once. The source of this sequence is a female donor with multiple sclerosis, enrolled in a pregnancy study. Sample: peripheral blood, taken in the third trimester of pregnancy. V and J are TRBV18 and TRBJ1-1; a weak D match, TRBD1 (6 bases). The CDR3 sequence: CASSARGGQLYTEAFF. CDR3 in DNA: TGTGCCAGCTCCGCTCGGGGGGGCCAACTCTACACTGAAGCTTTCTTT.